The T cell receptor (beta chain) under discussion was sequenced for a study of cytomegalovirus exposure and HLA in healthy donors. As for the study in general: An early data release held tens of millions of unique TCRs from HLA-typed donors.

This PCR relied on a set of 60 Vbeta primers and 13 Jbeta primers. Using immunoSEQ multiplex PCR, the repertoire was profiled, and TCRdb retains in-frame clones only, with some absent. The data hold around 150,000 clones, with approximately 80% observed a single time. The count of this clone is one. Antigen: not known. Study observations and caveats: A cluster of highly shared sequence variants was likely a sequencing artifact. CMV serostatus was the only recorded immune exposure for donors. Associated with HLA alleles at 0.05 false discovery rate in a later analysis were approximately 17,000 TCR beta sequences.

This sequence was found in a male donor in good health and CMV-seropositive. The sequenced material came from PBMCs.

This CDR3 is CASSPPDRVWTEAFF. In DNA form, the CDR3 reads TGTGCCAGCTCACCACCAGACAGGGTATGGACTGAAGCTTTCTTT. The chain has TRBV18 and TRBJ1-1, with 7 bases lining up with TRBD1. CDR1 KGHSH and CDR2 LQKENI come from the germline V gene. The CDR3 length is 15 residues. Germline trimming cut 0 bases from V and 5 bases from J; bases unmatched to any gene: 6.